This T cell receptor (beta chain) emerged from a study of blood T cell repertoires in COVID-19 (dated by TCRdb to 2019 to 2021). Turning to the overall study: Samples from collaborators originated in the United States, Italy and Spain and spanned both the acute and convalescent phases of COVID-19. The prospective study material was composed of cDNA or gDNA derived from T cells, B-cell-depleted T cells, or PBMCs. The dataset comprised deeply sampled blood TCRbeta repertoires from subjects exposed to, actively infected with, or recovered from COVID-19. The repertoires were released in a freely available public database meant as a resource for research on the immune response to SARS-CoV-2. The samples were drawn from the first 160 participants of the ongoing ImmuneRACE study and from 1,254 subjects provided by 6 global collaborators. A de-identified subject ID, COVID-19 status, age in years and sex were almost always included in the sample metadata. HLA class I and class II types, where available, came from metadata supplied by the sample provider rather than from assay-based typing. Overall study results and their limits: The quantity of clinical and demographic metadata differed by source and by participant and was supplied without curation.

Collaborating institutions collected whole blood in K2EDTA tubes following their own protocols. Collaborator samples were shipped for TCRbeta analysis as frozen whole blood, isolated PBMCs, or DNA extracted from either sample type. Worth noting for this clone: Its recognized antigen is unknown. No base qualities exist here, and no much larger clone lies one base off it.

TCRbeta CDR3 regions were amplified from genomic DNA by means of the immunoSEQ Assay, a bias-controlled multiplex PCR. In the source study's methods: The number of nucleated cells in each sample was estimated by amplification of reference gene primers within the assay. To quantify the absolute abundance of each unique TCRbeta CDR3 rearrangement, sequence reads were collapsed and filtered. Productive Simpson clonality was computed per sample as the square root of Simpson's diversity index over productive rearrangements. TCRdb took over this immuneACCESS table, retaining in-frame rearrangements with V and J assigned. Such tables are incomplete; in checked studies, under half of the missing clones stem from an unresolved V gene, and the remainder is unexplained. V and J calls and clone size are copied from that table; D and trimming were computed from the DNA. Here the sample has roughly 250,000 clones; about four fifths occur a single time. The top ten clones comprise 8.6% of the sample.

V drops 5 bases and J drops 5 bases, leaving 10 bases in between. Measured from the cysteine to the phenylalanine, the CDR3 is 12 residues long. The kept DNA is CDR3 alone, 36 bases in frame from the first base. Based on the germline V gene, the CDR1 and CDR2 sequences are SNHLY and FYNNEI. The chain couples TRBV2 to TRBJ2-7; the D region possibly corresponds to TRBD2 (5 bases align). This clonotype originated in a man aged 35-49 years with active or convalescent COVID-19. The sample taken for sequencing was peripheral blood. The DNA sequence is given as TGTGCCAGCAGTCGCGGGTTCAACGAGCAGTACTTC. Its product reads: CASSRGFNEQYF.